This T cell receptor (beta chain) appears in the sequencing data of a study of identical twins. Each CDR3 protein gets one entry after TCRdb re-called the 5' RACE reads with MiXCR. The sample comprises 420,000 or so distinct CDR3 sequences, about 18% of which are singletons, and roughly 12% rests with the top ten. This clonotype has only a few counts. Its antigen is as yet unknown. General study points: In cord blood, abundant beta clonotypes had fewer insertions; memory showed no trend. Invariant T cells like MAIT and iNKT could partly confound the zero-insertion analyses. Excess low generation probability was seen in twin-shared out-of-frame alpha sequences.

Every one of the donors was a healthy Caucasian. CDR1 is MRHNA and CDR2 is SNTAGT in the germline V gene. The CDR3 contains 19 residues. Trimming took off 5 bases at V and 0 bases at J, with 24 bases between the two ends. The rearrangement uses TRBV6-4 and TRBJ2-3; D uncertain. Specimen: naive T cells sorted from blood. The clonotype originates from a man aged 50 or older in good health. The CDR3 region has the DNA TGTGCCAGCAGTACCCGAAGGTTTTTCCAGAACTTAAGCACAGATACGCAGTATTTT. It translates to CASSTRRFFQNLSTDTQYF.